The sequence of this T cell receptor beta chain was determined in a study of shared clonotypes between healthy human individuals. Across the whole study: Each donor's CD4 naive and CD4 memory cells filled three plates apiece, CD8 naive two, and CD8 memory one.

Assay: immunoSEQ multiplex PCR; the TCRdb copy retains only in-frame clones and omits some. Of 2 million to 2.5 million clones listed, approximately 95% are singletons. Study observations and caveats: Owing to a small donor count, the genetic and exposure-history diversity represented was limited.

About this clone: The target antigen is unknown.

The receptor comes from a man aged 18-30 years in good health. The sequencing sample was made of naive CD4+ T cells sorted from blood. Subset specified: CD45RA+ positively selected.

The CDR3 spells CASSPPHRGQGLMNTEAFF. The CDR3, as DNA: TGTGCCAGCAGTCCCCCTCACAGGGGGCAAGGACTCATGAACACTGAAGCTTTCTTT. The chain is built from TRBV28 and TRBJ1-1; 9 positions match TRBD1. The CDR3 loop spans 19 amino acids. The V segment lost 5 bases and the J segment 0 bases; nucleotides outside the gene matches: 16. Germline loops: CDR1 MDHEN, CDR2 SYDVKM.